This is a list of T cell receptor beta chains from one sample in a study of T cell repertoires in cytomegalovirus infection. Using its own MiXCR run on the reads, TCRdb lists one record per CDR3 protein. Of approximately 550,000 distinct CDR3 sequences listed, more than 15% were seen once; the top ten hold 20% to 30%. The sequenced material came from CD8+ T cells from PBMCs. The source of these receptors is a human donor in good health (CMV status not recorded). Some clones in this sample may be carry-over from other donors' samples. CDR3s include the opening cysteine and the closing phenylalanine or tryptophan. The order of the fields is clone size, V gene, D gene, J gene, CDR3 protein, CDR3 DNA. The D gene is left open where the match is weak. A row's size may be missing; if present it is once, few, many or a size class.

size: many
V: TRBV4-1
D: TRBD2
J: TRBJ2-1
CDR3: CASSQGPSGPDEQFF
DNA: TGCGCCAGCAGCCAAGGTCCTAGCGGACCGGATGAGCAGTTCTTC

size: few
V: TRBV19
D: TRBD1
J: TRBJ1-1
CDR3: CASSIGTGAEAFF
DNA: TGTGCCAGTAGTATAGGGACAGGGGCTGAAGCTTTCTTT

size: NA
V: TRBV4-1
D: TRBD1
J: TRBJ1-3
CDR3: CASSQDLIGTGGFGNTIYF
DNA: TGCGCCAGCAGCCAAGATTTAATTGGGACAGGGGGCTTTGGAAACACCATATATTTT

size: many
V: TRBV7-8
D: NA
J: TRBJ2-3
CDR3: CASSSNLAPSTDTQYF
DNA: TGTGCCAGCAGCTCCAACCTAGCCCCTAGCACAGATACGCAGTATTTT

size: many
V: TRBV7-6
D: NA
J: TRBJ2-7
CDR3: CASSPDYFVSEQYF
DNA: TGTGCCAGCAGCCCGGACTACTTTGTATCCGAGCAGTACTTC

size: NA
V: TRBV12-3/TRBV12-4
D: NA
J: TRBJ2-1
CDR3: CASSPYQEGLNRSEQFF
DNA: TGTGCCAGCAGTCCGTACCAGGAGGGGCTTAACCGGAGTGAGCAGTTCTTC

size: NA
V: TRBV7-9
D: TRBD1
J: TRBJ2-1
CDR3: CASSLQGARDEQFF
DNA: TGTGCCAGCAGCTTACAGGGGGCAAGGGATGAGCAGTTCTTC

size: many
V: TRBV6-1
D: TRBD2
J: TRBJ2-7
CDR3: CATPGSGRIHEQYF
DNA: TGTGCCACCCCGGGTAGCGGGAGGATCCACGAGCAGTACTTC

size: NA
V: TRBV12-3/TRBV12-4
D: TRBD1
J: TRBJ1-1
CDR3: CASSHPGQMNTEAFF
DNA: TGTGCCAGCAGCCATCCGGGACAGATGAACACTGAAGCTTTCTTT

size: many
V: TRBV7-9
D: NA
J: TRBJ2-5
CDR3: CASSLSVQETQYF
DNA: TGTGCCAGCAGCTTATCCGTCCAAGAGACCCAGTACTTC

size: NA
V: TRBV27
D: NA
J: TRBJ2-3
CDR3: CASRGRVLTDTQYF
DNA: TGTGCCAGCAGGGGTCGGGTACTCACAGATACGCAGTATTTT

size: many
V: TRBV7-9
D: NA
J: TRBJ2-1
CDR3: CASSLEQGSSYNEQFF
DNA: TGTGCCAGCAGCTTAGAGCAGGGGAGCTCCTACAATGAGCAGTTCTTC

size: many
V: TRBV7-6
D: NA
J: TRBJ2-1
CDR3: CASSLAGVSSYNEQFF
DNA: TGTGCCAGCAGCTTAGCGGGGGTGAGCTCCTACAATGAGCAGTTCTTC

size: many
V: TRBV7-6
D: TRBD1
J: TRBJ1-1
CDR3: CASSLGTGEAFF
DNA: TGTGCCAGCAGCTTGGGGACAGGGGAAGCTTTCTTT

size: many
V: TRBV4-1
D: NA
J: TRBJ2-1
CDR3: CASSQDLRDSVYNEQFF
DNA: TGCGCCAGCAGCCAAGATCTGCGGGACAGTGTCTACAATGAGCAGTTCTTC

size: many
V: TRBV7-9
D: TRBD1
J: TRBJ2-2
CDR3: CASSGQGEANTGELFF
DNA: TGTGCCAGCAGCGGACAGGGCGAAGCGAACACCGGGGAGCTGTTTTTT

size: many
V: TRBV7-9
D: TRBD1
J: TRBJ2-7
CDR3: CASSHPGQNSYEQYF
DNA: TGTGCCAGCAGCCACCCGGGACAGAACTCCTACGAGCAGTACTTC

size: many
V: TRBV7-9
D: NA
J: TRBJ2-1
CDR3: CASSSLTGSSYNEQFF
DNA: TGTGCCAGCAGCTCCCTTACAGGAAGCTCCTACAATGAGCAGTTCTTC

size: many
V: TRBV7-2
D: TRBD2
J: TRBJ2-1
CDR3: CASSPDRLAAYNEQFF
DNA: TGTGCCAGCAGCCCAGATCGACTAGCGGCTTACAATGAGCAGTTCTTC

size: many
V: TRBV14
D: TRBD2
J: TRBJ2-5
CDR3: CASSQVRLAAIQETQYF
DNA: TGTGCCAGCAGCCAAGTACGACTAGCGGCTATTCAAGAGACCCAGTACTTC

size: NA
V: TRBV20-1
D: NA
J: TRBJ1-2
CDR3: CSARDHLQLYGYTF
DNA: TGCAGTGCTAGAGACCACCTACAGCTCTATGGCTACACCTTC

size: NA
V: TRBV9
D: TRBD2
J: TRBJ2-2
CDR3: CASSRGAGGSVTGELFF
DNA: TGTGCCAGTTCCCGGGGAGCGGGAGGATCGGTCACCGGGGAGCTGTTTTTT

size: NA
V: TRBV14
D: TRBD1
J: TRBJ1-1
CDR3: CASRQGQGESLSEAFF
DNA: TGTGCCAGCAGACAGGGACAGGGGGAATCACTTTCTGAAGCTTTCTTT

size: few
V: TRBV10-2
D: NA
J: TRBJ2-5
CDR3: CASSEVGRPDQETQYF
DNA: TGCGCCAGCAGTGAGGTGGGACGGCCGGACCAAGAGACCCAGTACTTC

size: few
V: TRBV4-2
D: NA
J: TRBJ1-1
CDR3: CASSQAGSQGNTEAFF
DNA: TGTGCCAGCAGCCAAGCGGGGTCACAGGGGAACACTGAAGCTTTCTTT

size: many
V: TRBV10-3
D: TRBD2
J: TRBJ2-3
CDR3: CAIRAGTSGRDEDTQYF
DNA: TGTGCCATCAGAGCCGGGACTAGCGGGAGAGATGAAGATACGCAGTATTTT

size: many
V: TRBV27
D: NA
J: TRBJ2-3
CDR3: CASSPRGRPTDTQYF
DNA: TGTGCCAGCAGTCCCCGCGGGCGTCCCACAGATACGCAGTATTTT

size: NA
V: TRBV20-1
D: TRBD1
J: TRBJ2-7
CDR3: CSATGQGKDEQYF
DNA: TGCAGTGCTACGGGACAGGGTAAGGACGAGCAGTACTTC

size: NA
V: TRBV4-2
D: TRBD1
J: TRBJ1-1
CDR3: CASSQVTGLTEAFF
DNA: TGTGCCAGCAGCCAAGTGACAGGGTTGACTGAAGCTTTCTTT

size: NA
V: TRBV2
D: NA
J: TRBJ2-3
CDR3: CASSEATSRFQYF
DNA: TGTGCCAGCAGTGAAGCGACTAGTCGTTTCCAGTATTTT

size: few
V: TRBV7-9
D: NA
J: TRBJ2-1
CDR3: CASSHDLEQFF
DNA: TGTGCCAGCAGCCATGACCTAGAGCAGTTCTTC

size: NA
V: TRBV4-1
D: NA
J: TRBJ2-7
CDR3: CASSQDPNYEQYF
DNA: TGCGCCAGCAGCCAAGACCCAAACTACGAGCAGTACTTC

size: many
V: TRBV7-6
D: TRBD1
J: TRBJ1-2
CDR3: CASSQGTGVDYGYTF
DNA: TGTGCCAGCAGCCAAGGGACAGGGGTTGACTATGGCTACACCTTC

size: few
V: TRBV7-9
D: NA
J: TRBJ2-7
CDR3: CASSLGDVRLYEQYF
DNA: TGTGCCAGCAGCTTAGGGGACGTCCGCCTATACGAGCAGTACTTC

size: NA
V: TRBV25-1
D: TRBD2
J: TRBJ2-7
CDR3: CASSEFTSGYEQYF
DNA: TGTGCCAGCAGTGAATTCACTAGCGGGTACGAGCAGTACTTC

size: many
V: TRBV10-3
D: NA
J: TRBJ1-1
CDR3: CAIRTTASGNTEAFF
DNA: TGTGCCATCAGGACAACAGCCTCAGGGAACACTGAAGCTTTCTTT

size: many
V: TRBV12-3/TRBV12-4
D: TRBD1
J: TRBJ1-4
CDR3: CASRPGTGVEKLFF
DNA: TGTGCCAGCAGACCTGGGACAGGGGTCGAAAAACTGTTTTTT

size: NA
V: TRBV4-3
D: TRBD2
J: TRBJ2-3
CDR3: CASSQVRQFSGGGADTQYF
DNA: TGCGCCAGCAGCCAAGTGAGACAATTTAGCGGGGGAGGAGCAGATACGCAGTATTTT

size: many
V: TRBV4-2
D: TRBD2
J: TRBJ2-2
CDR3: CASSQDGVAGDHGELFF
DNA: TGTGCCAGCAGCCAAGATGGGGTAGCGGGAGACCACGGGGAGCTGTTTTTT

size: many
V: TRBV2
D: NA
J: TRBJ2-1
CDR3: CASRFGASDYNEQFF
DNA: TGTGCCAGCAGATTCGGGGCTAGCGATTACAATGAGCAGTTCTTC

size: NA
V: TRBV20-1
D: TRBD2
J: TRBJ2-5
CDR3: CSATRSLAEETQYF
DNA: TGCAGTGCTACCCGAAGCCTAGCGGAAGAGACCCAGTACTTC

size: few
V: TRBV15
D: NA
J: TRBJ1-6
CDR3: CATSREPDGNYNSPLHF
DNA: TGTGCCACCAGCAGGGAACCAGATGGAAACTATAATTCACCCCTCCACTTT

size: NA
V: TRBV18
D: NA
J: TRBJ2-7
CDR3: CASSPPIGYEQYF
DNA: TGTGCCAGCTCACCACCCATTGGGTACGAGCAGTACTTC

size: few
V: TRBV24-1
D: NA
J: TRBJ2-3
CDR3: CATSDGDSTDTQYF
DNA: TGTGCCACCAGTGATGGGGACAGCACAGATACGCAGTATTTT

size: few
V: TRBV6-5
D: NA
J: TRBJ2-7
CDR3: CASSYSMGSSSYEQYF
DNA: TGTGCCAGCAGTTACTCGATGGGCAGTAGCTCCTACGAGCAGTACTTC

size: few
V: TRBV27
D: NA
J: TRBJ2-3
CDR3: CASSRAGGLDTQYF
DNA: TGTGCCAGCAGTCGGGCTGGAGGGCTAGATACGCAGTATTTT

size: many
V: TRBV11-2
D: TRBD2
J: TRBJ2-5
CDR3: CASSFRDSGGLQETQYF
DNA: TGTGCCAGCAGCTTCCGGGATAGCGGGGGTCTTCAAGAGACCCAGTACTTC

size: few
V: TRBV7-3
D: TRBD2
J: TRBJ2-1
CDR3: CASSSGLATYNEQFF
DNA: TGTGCCAGCAGCTCGGGACTAGCTACTTACAATGAGCAGTTCTTC

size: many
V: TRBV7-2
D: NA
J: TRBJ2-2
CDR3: CASSLSRVTGELFF
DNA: TGTGCCAGCAGCTTGTCTAGAGTCACCGGGGAGCTGTTTTTT

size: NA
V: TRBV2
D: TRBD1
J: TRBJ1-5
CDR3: CASTDRGPDNQPQHF
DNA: TGTGCCAGCACCGACAGGGGACCGGACAATCAGCCCCAGCATTTT

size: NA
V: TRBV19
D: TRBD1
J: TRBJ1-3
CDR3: CASSFRTGAGNTIYF
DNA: TGTGCCAGTAGCTTCCGGACAGGGGCTGGAAACACCATATATTTT